Included here is one T cell receptor (beta chain) sequence, with context. Germline assignment: CDR1 SNHLY and CDR2 FYNNEI. V lost 4 bases, J lost 4 bases, and 16 bases lay in between. The length of the CDR3 is 15 residues. The data originate from a study of blood T cell repertoires in COVID-19. About the research overall: Sites across the United States, Italy and Spain contributed samples from acute and convalescent COVID-19.

Original handling: Estimation of nucleated cell counts relied on the amplification of reference gene primers. Sequencing was performed with immunoSEQ multiplex PCR; in TCRdb, only in-frame clones are kept and a portion is missing. V and J calls and clone size follow that table, whereas D and trimming were derived from the DNA. The table lists hundreds of thousands of clones, approximately 85% of them singletons. The specimen sequenced was peripheral blood. This sequence was found in a middle-aged man with active or convalescent COVID-19. This rearrangement joins TRBV2 to TRBJ1-2; a weak D match, TRBD1 (5 bases). The CDR3 protein is CASSAGGRMSYGYTF. The CDR3 DNA is TGTGCCAGCAGTGCGGGGGGACGCATGTCCTATGGCTACACCTTC.